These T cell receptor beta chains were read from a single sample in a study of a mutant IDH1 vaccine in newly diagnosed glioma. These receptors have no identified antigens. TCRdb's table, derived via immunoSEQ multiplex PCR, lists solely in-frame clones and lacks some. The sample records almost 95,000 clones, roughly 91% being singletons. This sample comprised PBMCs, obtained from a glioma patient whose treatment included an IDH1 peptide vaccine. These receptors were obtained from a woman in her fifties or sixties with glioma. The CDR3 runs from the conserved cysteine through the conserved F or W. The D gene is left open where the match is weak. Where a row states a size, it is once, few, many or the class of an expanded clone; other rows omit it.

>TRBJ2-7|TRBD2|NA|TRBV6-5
TGTGCCAGCAGTTTAGACCCTAGCGGGGGCTACGAGCAGTACTTC
CASSLDPSGGYEQYF
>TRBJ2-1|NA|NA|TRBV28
TGTGCCAGCAGTTTAGGCGGCTACTATGGGCAGTTCTTC
CASSLGGYYGQFF
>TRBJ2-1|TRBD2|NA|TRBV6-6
TGTGCCAGCAGTTTCAATCCGGGACTAGCGGGGCCAAAGCAGTTCTTC
CASSFNPGLAGPKQFF
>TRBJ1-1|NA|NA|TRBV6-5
TGTGCCAGCAGTTACTCGGCAGTAGGCACTGAAGCTTTCTTT
CASSYSAVGTEAFF
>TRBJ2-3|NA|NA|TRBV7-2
TGTGCCAGCAGCTTACAAGGCGGGCCCGCAGATACGCAGTATTTT
CASSLQGGPADTQYF
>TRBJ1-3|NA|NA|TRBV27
TGTGCCAGCAGATCTGGAAACACCATATATTTT
CASRSGNTIYF
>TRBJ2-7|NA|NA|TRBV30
TGTGCCTGGAAGCCCCGACTGATGGGCTACGAGCAGTACTTC
CAWKPRLMGYEQYF
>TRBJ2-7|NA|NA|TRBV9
TGTGCCAGCAGCCCTGGACAGATCTCCTACGAGCAGTACTTC
CASSPGQISYEQYF
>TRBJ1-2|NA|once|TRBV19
TGTGCCAGTACCCCTGGACTGAGCTATGGCTACACCTTC
CASTPGLSYGYTF
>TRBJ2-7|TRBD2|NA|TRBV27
TGTGCCAGCAAAATCTATACTAGCGGGAGTTCCTACGAGCAGTACTTC
CASKIYTSGSSYEQYF
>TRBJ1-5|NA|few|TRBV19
TGTGCCAGTAGTATTAGGCGCAATCAGCCCCAGCATTTT
CASSIRRNQPQHF
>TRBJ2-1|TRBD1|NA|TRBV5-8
TGTGCCAGCAGCTTGGCCTTCGGACAGGGGCTTCAAAATGAGCAGTTCTTC
CASSLAFGQGLQNEQFF
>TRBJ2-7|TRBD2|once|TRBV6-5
TGTGCCAGCAGTGGACTAGCGGAGACCTACGAGCAGTACTTC
CASSGLAETYEQYF
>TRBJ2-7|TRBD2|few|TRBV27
TGTGCCAGCAGTTTTGGGACTAGTGCCGAGCAGTACTTC
CASSFGTSAEQYF
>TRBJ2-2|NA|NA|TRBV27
TGTGCCAGCAGTTTATCGAGAGGGTCCGGGGAGCTGTTTTTT
CASSLSRGSGELFF
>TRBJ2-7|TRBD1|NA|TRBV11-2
TGTGCCAGCAGCTTAAGGGACAGGGGGCGCGAGCAGTACTTC
CASSLRDRGREQYF
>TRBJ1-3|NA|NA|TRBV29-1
TGCAGCGTTGAAGAACCCAGGGGAACGAACACCATATATTTT
CSVEEPRGTNTIYF
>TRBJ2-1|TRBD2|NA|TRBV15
TGTGCCACCAGCAGAGATGTAGCGGGAGTGGGCAATGAGCAGTTCTTC
CATSRDVAGVGNEQFF
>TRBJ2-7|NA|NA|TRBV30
TGTGCCTGGAGTGTAACCCGCTCGATTTCGGAGCAGTACTTC
CAWSVTRSISEQYF
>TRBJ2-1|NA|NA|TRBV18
TGTGCCAGCTCAGCCGCGACAGATTCCCAGGTCGATGAGCAGTTCTTC
CASSAATDSQVDEQFF
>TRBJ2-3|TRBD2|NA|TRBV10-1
TGCGCCAGCAGTGATCTAGCGGGAGTACCAGATACGCAGTATTTT
CASSDLAGVPDTQYF
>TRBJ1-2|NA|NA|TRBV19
TGTGCCAGTAGTCAACCGGCCGGCTACTATGGCTACACCTTC
CASSQPAGYYGYTF
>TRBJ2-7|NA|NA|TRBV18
TGTGCCAGCTCACCAGGGGAGCACGAGCAGTACTTC
CASSPGEHEQYF
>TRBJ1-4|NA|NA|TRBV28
TGTGCCAGCAGTTTAGGGGGGTCGGGCGAAAAACTGTTTTTT
CASSLGGSGEKLFF
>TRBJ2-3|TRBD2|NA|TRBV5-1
TGCGCCAGCAGCTTTAGCGGGAGGGGACCAGATACGCAGTATTTT
CASSFSGRGPDTQYF
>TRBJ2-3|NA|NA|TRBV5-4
TGTGCCAGCAGCCACGAGAGAACAGATACGCAGTATTTT
CASSHERTDTQYF
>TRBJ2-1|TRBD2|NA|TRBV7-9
TGTGCCAGCAGCGGAGGGACTAGCGGGAGTGGGAGTGAGCAGTTCTTC
CASSGGTSGSGSEQFF
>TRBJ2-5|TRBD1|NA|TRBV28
TGTGCCAGCAGTTTACCCGACAGGGCCGAGACCCAGTACTTC
CASSLPDRAETQYF
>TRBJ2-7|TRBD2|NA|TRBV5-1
TGCGCCAGCAGCCCAGGTGGCAGGGGAATAGCGGGAGGGTACGAGCAGTACTTC
CASSPGGRGIAGGYEQYF
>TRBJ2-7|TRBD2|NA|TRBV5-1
TGCGCCAGCAGCTTGGATGAGACTAGCAGCTACGAGCAGTACTTC
CASSLDETSSYEQYF
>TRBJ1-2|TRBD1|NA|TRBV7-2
TGTGCCAGCAGCCCGGGGACAGCGACTAACTATGGCTACACCTTC
CASSPGTATNYGYTF
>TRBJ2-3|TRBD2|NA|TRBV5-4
TGTGCCAGCAGCTTGGCTAGCGGGAGGAGCACAGATACGCAGTATTTT
CASSLASGRSTDTQYF
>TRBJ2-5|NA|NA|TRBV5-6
TGTGCCAGCAGCTTGGGAGGGACCCAGTACTTC
CASSLGGTQYF
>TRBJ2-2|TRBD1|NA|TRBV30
TGTGCCTGGAGTGTACGGAGTTACTGGGCAGGGGGCATAAACGCGAACACCGGGGAGCTGTTTTTT
CAWSVRSYWAGGINANTGELFF
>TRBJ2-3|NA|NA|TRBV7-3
TGTGCCAGCAGCTTAGGGCTAGCCACAGATACGCAGTATTTT
CASSLGLATDTQYF
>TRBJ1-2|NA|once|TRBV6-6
TGTGCCAGCAGTTACTCGGGCCAGGGGATTGGCTACACCTTC
CASSYSGQGIGYTF
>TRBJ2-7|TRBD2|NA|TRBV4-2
TGTGCCAGCAGCCTGAGCGGGAGAACCGACGAGCAGTACTTC
CASSLSGRTDEQYF
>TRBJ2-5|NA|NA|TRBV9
TGTGCCAGCAGCGTAGAATTAGGCGGGAACCAAGAGACCCAGTACTTC
CASSVELGGNQETQYF
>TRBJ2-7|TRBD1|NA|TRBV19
TGTGCCAGTAGTATAGGGACAGGGGACGAGCAGTACTTC
CASSIGTGDEQYF
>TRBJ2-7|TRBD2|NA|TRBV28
TGTGCCAGCAGTGGGGATTTACGACTAGCGCGCTTCTACGAGCAGTACTTC
CASSGDLRLARFYEQYF
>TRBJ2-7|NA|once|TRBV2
TGTGCCAGCAGTGGGACAGGGAGGGACGGGCTCTACGAGCAGTACTTC
CASSGTGRDGLYEQYF
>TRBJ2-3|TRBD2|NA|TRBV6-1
TGTGCCAGCCTAGCGGGAGAAACAGATACGCAGTATTTT
CASLAGETDTQYF
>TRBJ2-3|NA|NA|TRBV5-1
TGCGCCAGCAGCTTGTTGGGCCCCCGGAACACAGATACGCAGTATTTT
CASSLLGPRNTDTQYF
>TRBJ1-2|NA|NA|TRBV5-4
TGTGCCAGCAGCTTGCTGGACATAGCAAACTATGGCTACACCTTC
CASSLLDIANYGYTF
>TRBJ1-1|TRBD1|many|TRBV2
TGTGCCAGCAGTACACGGACAGGAGCAGCTTTCTTT
CASSTRTGAAFF
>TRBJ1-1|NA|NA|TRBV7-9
TGTGCCAGCAGCTCCCATTACTCTTCCCCGGGGACTGAAGCTTTCTTT
CASSSHYSSPGTEAFF
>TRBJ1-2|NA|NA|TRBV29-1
TGCAGCGTTGAAGATCGAGGGGGAGGATATGGCTACACCTTC
CSVEDRGGGYGYTF
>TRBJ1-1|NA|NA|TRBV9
TGTGCCAGCAGCGTAGATCAGGGAGCGGGCACTGAAGCTTTCTTT
CASSVDQGAGTEAFF
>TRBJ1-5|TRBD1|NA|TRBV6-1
TGTGCCAGCAGCGGGACAGGGGATCAGCCCCAGCATTTT
CASSGTGDQPQHF
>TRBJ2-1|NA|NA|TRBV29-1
TGCAGCACCCTCCTGGGGCAGCGGTGGGGCAATGAGCAGTTCTTC
CSTLLGQRWGNEQFF
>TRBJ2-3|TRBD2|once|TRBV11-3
TGTGCCAGCAGCGAGACTTCCGGGACTAGCGGGATCAGGGATACGCAGTATTTT
CASSETSGTSGIRDTQYF
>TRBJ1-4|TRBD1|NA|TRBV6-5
TGTGCCAGCAGCAGGGGGCAGGATAATGAAAAACTGTTTTTT
CASSRGQDNEKLFF